The next 3 T cell receptor beta chains were all read from a single sample in a study of blood T cell repertoires in COVID-19. Clones were read by immunoSEQ multiplex PCR, and TCRdb kept only the in-frame ones, dropping some. The data contain over 80,000 clones, around 87% of them singletons. The sample comprised peripheral blood. Source of these receptors: a human donor in a cohort sampled during active COVID-19.

The chain has TRBV15 and TRBJ1-5, with a possible D match to TRBD1 (6 bases). The CDR3 covers 15 residues. CDR1 is LNHNV and CDR2 is YYDKDF in the germline V gene (reference sequence). Trimming pared 0 bases from V and 2 bases from J, leaving 8 bases between. CDR3 sequence (DNA): TGTGCCACCAGCAGAGAAGGGGGGGGCAATCAGCCCCAGCATTTT. Protein product: CATSREGGGNQPQHF.

The rearrangement uses TRBV7-2 and TRBJ2-1; 11 positions agree with TRBD2. This CDR3 comprises 16 residues. The germline V gene encodes CDR1 SGHTA and CDR2 FQGNSA. With 3 bases clipped from V and 12 bases from J, the junction kept 13 bases outside the gene matches. The CDR3 nucleotides read TGTGCCAGCAGCTTTACTAGCGGGAGTTCTGAATTGGGGCAGTTCTTC. As protein: CASSFTSGSSELGQFF.

The chain employs TRBV7-2 and TRBJ2-7, with D unclear. V gave up 5 bases and J gave up 4 bases, with 12 bases separating them. This CDR3 contains 13 residues. Germline values: CDR1 SGHTA, CDR2 FQGNSA. Here the CDR3 DNA reads TGTGCCAGCAGCCCCTACGGTGGTTACGAGCAGTACTTC. This codes for CASSPYGGYEQYF. Drawing the rest from reference TRBV7-2 and TRBJ2-7, the complete variable domain is GAGVSQSPSNKVTEKGKDVELRCDPISGHTALYWYRQSLGQGLEFLIYFQGNSAPDKSGLPSDRFSAERTGGSVSTLTIQRTQQEDSAVYLCASSPYGGYEQYFGPGTRLTVT.